The source of this TCR beta chain is a study of T cells in Graves' hyperthyroidism and ophthalmopathy. RNA transcripts provided the source from which TCR beta CDR3 regions were amplified. The HTBI primer set was used in a first-round RT-PCR of the TCR CDR3. TCRdb reprocessed the multiplex PCR reads via MiXCR and lists one record per CDR3 protein. The table shows around 760,000 distinct CDR3 sequences, with about 35% occurring only once. This receptor was obtained from a woman in her thirties or forties with Graves' hyperthyroidism. The sequencing sample was made of blood.

The CDR3 sequence is CASGDNDNSPLHF. CDR3 DNA sequence: TGTGCCAGCGGGGACAATGACAATTCACCCCTCCACTTT. The chain employs TRBV2 and TRBJ1-6; the D gene is possibly TRBD1 (6 bases). Trimming pared 8 bases from V and 7 bases from J, leaving 12 bases between. The CDR3 length is 13 residues. Germline CDR1 and CDR2: SNHLY and FYNNEI.